Listed below are T cell receptor beta chains from one sample, sequenced in a study of control samples from healthy donors and cancer patients. Libraries were prepared by immunoSEQ multiplex PCR; TCRdb keeps only in-frame clonotypes and omits some of them. The repertoire holds 150,000 to 200,000 clones, with 88% as singletons. The specimen sequenced was blood. The receptors here all came from a man younger than 30 in good health. Each CDR3 is given with its conserved first and last residue. Each record gives: J gene, D gene, V gene, clone size, CDR3 protein, CDR3 DNA. D genes are given only for firm matches. Some rows mark clone size as missing; the rest say once, few, many or name a class of expanded clone.

>TRBJ2-2|NA|TRBV7-2|NA
CASSLGRVVTGELFF
TGTGCCAGCAGCTTAGGCAGGGTCGTGACCGGGGAGCTGTTTTTT
>TRBJ1-1|NA|TRBV9|NA
CASSVSPNTEAFF
TGTGCCAGCAGCGTATCCCCGAACACTGAAGCTTTCTTT
>TRBJ2-1|TRBD2|TRBV11-2|NA
CASRRLAGSYNEQFF
TGTGCCAGCAGAAGACTAGCGGGGTCGTACAATGAGCAGTTCTTC
>TRBJ1-4|NA|TRBV2|NA
CASSGWGVHEKLFF
TGTGCCAGCAGTGGTTGGGGGGTCCACGAAAAACTGTTTTTT
>TRBJ2-3|NA|TRBV14|NA
CASSQGMEDTQYF
TGTGCCAGCAGCCAGGGGATGGAGGATACGCAGTATTTT
>TRBJ2-5|TRBD2|TRBV5-5|NA
CASSRTRAGRETQYF
TGTGCCAGCAGCCGCACAAGAGCGGGGAGAGAGACCCAGTACTTC
>TRBJ2-3|TRBD1|TRBV11-2|NA
CASSFPQTGVVADTQYF
TGTGCCAGCAGCTTTCCTCAGACAGGGGTTGTAGCAGATACGCAGTATTTT
>TRBJ2-1|NA|TRBV12-3/TRBV12-4|once
CASSDRDYNEQFF
TGTGCCAGCAGCGACAGAGATTACAATGAGCAGTTCTTC
>TRBJ2-7|TRBD1|TRBV4-1|NA
CASSTGTGFSEQYF
TGCGCCAGCAGCACAGGGACAGGGTTTTCCGAGCAGTACTTC
>TRBJ1-2|TRBD1|TRBV6-5|NA
CASCQGGGLDYGYTF
TGTGCCAGCTGTCAGGGGGGCGGCCTCGACTATGGCTACACCTTC
>TRBJ1-6|NA|TRBV19|NA
CASRIIGGSPLHF
TGTGCCAGTAGGATCATAGGAGGTTCACCCCTCCACTTT
>TRBJ1-1|TRBD1|TRBV6-6|NA
CASSQPTGAEAFF
TGTGCCAGCAGTCAACCGACAGGGGCTGAAGCTTTCTTT
>TRBJ2-1|TRBD2|TRBV6-1|NA
CASSEMLAGRWQFF
TGTGCCAGCAGTGAAATGCTAGCGGGCCGGTGGCAGTTCTTC
>TRBJ1-1|TRBD1|TRBV7-3|once
CASSLTPTGARSTEAFF
TGTGCCAGCAGCTTAACGCCGACAGGGGCGCGGAGCACTGAAGCTTTCTTT
>TRBJ2-7|NA|TRBV7-9|NA
CASSLRTPAAEQYF
TGTGCCAGCAGCTTAAGGACACCCGCCGCCGAGCAGTACTTC
>TRBJ2-7|NA|TRBV3-1/TRBV3-2|NA
CASSLRRSGHEQYF
TGTGCCAGCAGCCTCCGGCGTTCGGGGCACGAGCAGTACTTC
>TRBJ2-2|NA|TRBV4-3|NA
CASSQVAGSGELFF
TGCGCCAGCAGCCAAGTTGCAGGGAGCGGGGAGCTGTTTTTT
>TRBJ1-5|NA|TRBV11-2|NA
CASSQGSAQPQHF
TGTGCCAGCAGCCAAGGGTCAGCACAGCCCCAGCATTTT
>TRBJ1-2|NA|TRBV19|NA
CASSMGVSYGYTF
TGTGCCAGTAGTATGGGCGTAAGCTATGGCTACACCTTC
>TRBJ2-2|TRBD2|TRBV4-1|NA
CASSQSRGAATGELFF
TGCGCCAGCAGCCAATCGCGGGGGGCGGCCACCGGGGAGCTGTTTTTT
>TRBJ1-4|NA|TRBV28|few
CASSPWRGPTNEKLFF
TGTGCCAGCAGCCCCTGGAGAGGGCCCACTAATGAAAAACTGTTTTTT
>TRBJ2-5|NA|TRBV7-3|NA
CASTRTAGETQYF
TGTGCCAGCACCCGGACCGCCGGGGAGACCCAGTACTTC
>TRBJ1-2|NA|TRBV6-5|few
CASSYSRTVNYGYTF
TGTGCCAGCAGTTACTCAAGGACGGTAAACTATGGCTACACCTTC
>TRBJ1-1|NA|TRBV11-1|NA
CASSLERENTEAFF
TGTGCCAGCAGCTTAGAGAGGGAGAACACTGAAGCTTTCTTT
>TRBJ1-1|NA|TRBV30|NA
CAWSLRRKSTEAFF
TGTGCCTGGAGCCTTCGGCGGAAGAGCACTGAAGCTTTCTTT
>TRBJ1-2|TRBD1|TRBV27|NA
CASSRDGTAYYGYTF
TGTGCCAGCAGTCGAGACGGGACAGCATACTATGGCTACACCTTC
>TRBJ1-2|NA|TRBV7-2|NA
CASSSNYGVNYGYTF
TGTGCCAGCAGCTCAAATTACGGGGTTAACTATGGCTACACCTTC
>TRBJ2-1|NA|TRBV15|NA
CATSRGSQKRNEQFF
TGTGCCACCAGCAGAGGGAGTCAAAAGCGGAATGAGCAGTTCTTC
>TRBJ2-2|NA|TRBV6-5|NA
CASRRGYTGELFF
TGTGCCAGCAGACGGGGCTACACCGGGGAGCTGTTTTTT
>TRBJ1-6|TRBD1|TRBV5-1|NA
CASTATGGFSYNSPLHF
TGCGCCAGCACCGCGACAGGGGGCTTCTCCTATAATTCACCCCTCCACTTT
>TRBJ2-5|NA|TRBV7-7|NA
CASSLQGRETQYF
TGTGCCAGCAGCTTACAGGGGAGAGAGACCCAGTACTTC
>TRBJ1-2|NA|TRBV7-9|NA
CASSPSRVSTGGGYGYTF
TGTGCCAGCAGCCCATCCCGGGTCTCCACCGGGGGTGGCTATGGCTACACCTTC